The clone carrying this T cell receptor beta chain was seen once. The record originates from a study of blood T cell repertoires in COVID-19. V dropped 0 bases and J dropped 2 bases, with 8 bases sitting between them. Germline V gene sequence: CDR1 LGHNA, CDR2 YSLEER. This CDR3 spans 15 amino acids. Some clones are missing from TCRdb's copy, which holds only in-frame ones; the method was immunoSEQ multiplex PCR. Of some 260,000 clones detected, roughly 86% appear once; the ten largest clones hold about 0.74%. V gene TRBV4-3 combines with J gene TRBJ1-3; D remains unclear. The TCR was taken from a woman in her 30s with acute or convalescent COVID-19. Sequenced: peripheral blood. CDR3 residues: CASSQDQQTGNTIYF. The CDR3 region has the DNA TGCGCCAGCAGCCAAGATCAACAAACTGGAAACACCATATATTTT.